Listed below are T cell receptor beta chains from one sample, sequenced in a study of shared clonotypes between healthy human individuals. Measured with immunoSEQ multiplex PCR; TCRdb has only the in-frame clones, and not every one. The sample lists about 2.4 million clones; 80% to 95% were seen once. Sequenced: naive CD4+ T cells from PBMCs. These receptors were obtained from a man aged 18 to 30 in good health. Some clones in this sample may be carry-over from other donors' samples. The CDR3 runs from the conserved cysteine through the conserved F or W. A D gene is named only where the DNA matches it firmly. A row's size may be missing; if present it is once, few, many or a size class.

abundance	d_gene	v_gene	j_gene	CDR3nt	CDR3aa
-	-	TRBV15	TRBJ2-7	TGTGCCACCAGCACCAGCAGGGGATCCTACGAGCAGTACTTC	CATSTSRGSYEQYF
-	-	TRBV7-2	TRBJ2-2	TGTGCCAGCAGCTTACGAGGGGTCCGGGAGCTGTTTTTT	CASSLRGVRELFF
-	TRBD2	TRBV5-4	TRBJ2-5	TGTGCCAGCAGCTCCGCAGCGGGACCCGAAGAGACCCAGTACTTC	CASSSAAGPEETQYF
-	-	TRBV9	TRBJ1-1	TGTGCCAGCAGCGGGGCCGGGACAATGGGGCCTGAAGCTTTCTTT	CASSGAGTMGPEAFF
-	-	TRBV6-5	TRBJ2-1	TGTGCCAGCATGCAGCAGCAGCTCTACAATGAGCAGTTCTTC	CASMQQQLYNEQFF
-	TRBD1	TRBV9	TRBJ1-2	TGTGCCAGCAGCGTAGGCAGGGGGCTGAGCTGGAATGGCTACACCTTC	CASSVGRGLSWNGYTF
-	-	TRBV6-5	TRBJ2-3	TGTGCCAGCAACTGTCTGGGATGCACGCAGTATTTT	CASNCLGCTQYF
-	TRBD2	TRBV2	TRBJ2-3	TGTGCCAGCAGTGAAGCGAGGTTAGCGGGAGGTGTAGATACGCAGTATTTT	CASSEARLAGGVDTQYF
-	TRBD2	TRBV2	TRBJ2-7	TGTGCCAGCAAAGCACCATCGGGACTAGCGGACGAGCAGTACTTC	CASKAPSGLADEQYF
-	-	TRBV6-1	TRBJ1-1	TGTGCCAGCAGTGACCCAGGAGACCTAGCTTTTAACACTGAAGCTTTCTTT	CASSDPGDLAFNTEAFF
-	TRBD2	TRBV7-2	TRBJ2-7	TGTGCCAGCAGTCCAAGACTAGCGGGAGCCTACGAGCAGTACTTC	CASSPRLAGAYEQYF
-	-	TRBV5-4	TRBJ2-7	TGTGCCAGCAGCTTGGAGGCGGGACCTTTCTACGAGCAGTACTTC	CASSLEAGPFYEQYF
once	-	TRBV6-1	TRBJ2-7	TGTGCCAGCAGTGACGGGACACCGTACGAGCAGTACTTC	CASSDGTPYEQYF
-	TRBD1	TRBV28	TRBJ1-2	TGTGCCAGCAGTCAAGGACAGGCCGGGGACTACTATGGCTACACCTTC	CASSQGQAGDYYGYTF
-	-	TRBV2	TRBJ1-4	TGTGCCAGCACTCGTGACAGGTCTAATGAAAAACTGTTTTTT	CASTRDRSNEKLFF
-	-	TRBV28	TRBJ1-4	TGTGCCAGCAGCTGGCTGGGGGGAGAGGAAAAACTGTTTTTT	CASSWLGGEEKLFF
-	-	TRBV15	TRBJ2-1	TGTGCCACCAGCAGGGGGGATGAGCAGTTCTTC	CATSRGDEQFF
once	TRBD2	TRBV9	TRBJ2-1	TGTGCCAGCAGCGGCGGGACTAGCGGGAGGGCCGTAGATGAGCAGTTCTTC	CASSGGTSGRAVDEQFF
-	TRBD2	TRBV4-2	TRBJ2-2	TGTGCCAGCAGCCGAGAAGCGGGAGGAGCAACCGGGGAGCTGTTTTTT	CASSREAGGATGELFF
-	-	TRBV5-1	TRBJ2-5	TGCGCCAGCAGGAGGGCGACGGAGACCCAGTACTTC	CASRRATETQYF
once	-	TRBV7-9	TRBJ1-3	TGTGCCAGCAGCTTAGAACCCGGGCGAAGGGCTGGAAACACCATATATTTT	CASSLEPGRRAGNTIYF
-	TRBD1	TRBV5-4	TRBJ2-1	TGTGCCAGCAGCTTTGTGGACAGGGTAAATGAGCAGTTCTTC	CASSFVDRVNEQFF
once	-	TRBV5-1	TRBJ1-1	TGCGCCAGCAGCTTGCTAGGGGTTTGGGACACTGAAGCTTTCTTT	CASSLLGVWDTEAFF
few	-	TRBV7-9	TRBJ1-2	TGTGCCAGCAGCACTCAGGGATCCGGCTACACCTTC	CASSTQGSGYTF
-	TRBD2	TRBV25-1	TRBJ2-5	TGTGCCAGCACCCTCTCGATAGTAGCGGGATACGCGGAGACCCAGTACTTC	CASTLSIVAGYAETQYF
-	TRBD2	TRBV14	TRBJ2-5	TGTGCCAGCAGCCAAGGGAGTCATGTACTAGCGGGAGTTATTTTGAGAGAGACCCAGTACTTC	CASSQGSHVLAGVILRETQYF
-	TRBD1	TRBV5-1	TRBJ1-2	TGCGCCAGCAGCTTGGCAGGACAGGGAAGAGGCTATGGCTACACCTTC	CASSLAGQGRGYGYTF
few	TRBD1	TRBV2	TRBJ1-5	TGTGCCAGTGGGGACAGGGCGCATAATCAGCCCCAGCATTTT	CASGDRAHNQPQHF
-	-	TRBV9	TRBJ2-7	TGTGCCAGCAGCGTAGCCGGGGGAGACTACGAGCAGTACTTC	CASSVAGGDYEQYF
-	-	TRBV28	TRBJ1-5	TGTGCCAGCAACCCGAGGGGGGAGGGGCAGCCCCAGCATTTT	CASNPRGEGQPQHF
-	TRBD1	TRBV5-1	TRBJ1-1	TGCGCCAGCAGGCCACAGGGGATGGGCACTGAAGCTTTCTTT	CASRPQGMGTEAFF
-	-	TRBV6-1	TRBJ1-5	TGTGCCAGCAGTGAATTCGGAAAGTATAGCAATCAGCCCCAGCATTTT	CASSEFGKYSNQPQHF
-	TRBD2	TRBV27	TRBJ2-7	TGTGCCAGCAGTTCCCTGATAGCGGGATCCTACGAGCAGTACTTC	CASSSLIAGSYEQYF
-	-	TRBV18	TRBJ2-1	TGTGCCAGCTCACCCCTGGAGAGGTCCTACAATGAGCAGTTCTTC	CASSPLERSYNEQFF
-	-	TRBV15	TRBJ1-1	TGTGCCACCAGCAGAGATGGTTCGGCGGGGAACACTGAAGCTTTCTTT	CATSRDGSAGNTEAFF
-	-	TRBV28	TRBJ2-2	TGTGCCAGCAGTTTCTTGAGCGGGGAGCTGTTTTTT	CASSFLSGELFF
-	-	TRBV27	TRBJ1-5	TGTGCCAGCAGGAAGACAGCAGGCAATCAGCCCCAGCATTTT	CASRKTAGNQPQHF
-	TRBD1	TRBV5-4	TRBJ1-2	TGTGCCAGCAGCGTGCCAGGGGGCGCATTTTATGGCTACACCTTC	CASSVPGGAFYGYTF
-	-	TRBV30	TRBJ1-3	TGTGCCTGGAGTCATCGAGCCTCTGGAAACACCATATATTTT	CAWSHRASGNTIYF
-	-	TRBV5-4	TRBJ2-5	TGTGCCAGCAGCTTGATTATGGAGGAGACCCAGTACTTC	CASSLIMEETQYF
-	-	TRBV7-9	TRBJ1-5	TGTGCCAGCAGCCCTGGGCCAGCTCAGCCCCAGCATTTT	CASSPGPAQPQHF